One sample yielded the 2 T cell receptor beta chains listed below, sequenced in a study of CD8+ T cells in alopecia areata. Investigators isolated RNA and reverse transcribed it into cDNA to act as the sequencing template. This table comes from immunoSEQ multiplex PCR, and its TCRdb copy is limited to in-frame clones, with some not included. This sample includes approximately 300,000 clones with no singletons; its ten biggest clones take up roughly 1.2%. Cutaneous lymph nodes were pooled and cells sorted by CD4, CD8alpha, NKG2D, NKG2ACE and more. Material for sequencing was CD4+ T cells sorted from a lymph node. These receptors were obtained from a C3H/HeJ mouse with alopecia areata. Mouse strain MHC haplotype: H2-k.

Comment on this clone: The gene symbols are mouse symbols. The read comes to an end 4 residues before the CDR3 does, leaving the germline J gene to fill in the end. The chain has TRBV13-3 and TRBJ1-2; D may be TRBD1 (6 bases). Per germline, CDR1 NNHDY and CDR2 SYVADS. Deletions cut 2 bases from V and 3 bases from J, with 11 bases between. The CDR3 loop spans 14 amino acids. The CDR3 here is CASSEARGYSDYTF. Partial CDR3 DNA: TGTGCCAGCAGTGAGGCCAGGGGTTACTCC.

This clone was recorded a few times. Gene names refer to mouse genes. The read terminates 4 residues before the CDR3 end, so the remaining end is supplied by the germline J gene. The V gene is TRBV1, the J gene TRBJ2-7, with 8 bases matching TRBD2. The V gene end was trimmed by 0 bases and the J gene end by 0 bases; junction bases not matched to a gene: 7. Germline V gives CDR1 NSQYPW, CDR2 LRSPGD (reference sequence). The CDR3 contains 17 residues. The CDR3 DNA, read in part, is TGCACCTGCAGTGCAGAACTGGGGGTTAGGAGCTCCTAT. Its translation: CTCSAELGVRSSY. The whole CDR3 protein reads CTCSAELGVRSSYEQYF.